Presented here are 26 T cell receptor beta chains from one specimen sequenced in a study of early T cells in non-severe SARS-CoV-2 infection. TCRdb analysed the 5' RACE reads with MiXCR anew, one entry per CDR3 protein. This sample has around 21,000 distinct CDR3 sequences; about 4% occur once, and the top ten carry around 1.6%. Sequencing was performed on whole blood. Receptor source: an adult who was a healthcare worker with PCR-confirmed SARS-CoV-2 infection or an uninfected control (not recorded which).

V is TRBV3-1 and J is TRBJ1-1; tentative D call: TRBD1 (6 bases). CDR3 size: 12 residues. Per germline, CDR1 LGHDT and CDR2 YNNKEL (reference sequence). Trimming removed 0 bases at V and 10 bases at J, with 9 bases between. The CDR3 bases are TGTGCCAGCAGCCAAGAGGGGGCGAGAGCTTTCTTT. Its translation is CASSQEGARAFF.

The table lists this clonotype with many counts. CDR3 in amino acids: CASSEAGDHYEQYF. The CDR3 coding sequence is TGCGCCAGCAGCGAGGCGGGGGACCACTACGAGCAGTACTTC. V usage is TRBV5-1 and J usage is TRBJ2-7, with 7 nucleotides matching TRBD2. V dropped 4 bases and J dropped 3; count of bases not matched to a gene: 7. There are 14 residues in the CDR3. CDR1 is SGHRS and CDR2 is YFSETQ in the germline V gene.

At least ten counts were recorded for this clonotype. The genes are TRBV12-3 or TRBV12-4 and TRBJ1-6; a weak D match, TRBD1 (6 bases). Trimming removed 6 bases from V and 10 bases from J, with 19 bases in between. The CDR3 consists of 15 residues. For the CDR3, the DNA is TGTGCCAGCAGCCCCTCTCGGTTTCAGGGGTCACCCCTCCACTTT. It translates to CASSPSRFQGSPLHF.

This clonotype appeared a few times. This chain uses TRBV3-1 with TRBJ2-1; 8 bases line up with TRBD2. The CDR3 is 16 amino acids. J was trimmed by 9 bases and V by 4 bases; bases with no gene match: 14. CDR1 LGHDT and CDR2 YNNKEL come from the germline V gene (reference sequence). The CDR3 sequence is CASSLLAGGLSGEQFF. DNA for the CDR3: TGTGCCAGCAGCCTCCTAGCGGGTGGCCTATCGGGTGAGCAGTTCTTC.

This clonotype was seen only a few times. V is TRBV12-3 or TRBV12-4 and J is TRBJ1-1; D is ambiguous. The V end was cut by 3 bases, the J end by 6 bases, with 11 bases between. The CDR3 is made up of 13 amino acids. CDR3 in amino acids: CASSLPVGAEAFF. Written as DNA, the CDR3 is TGTGCCAGCAGTTTGCCGGTCGGAGCTGAAGCTTTCTTT.

The chain joins TRBV3-1 to TRBJ2-5, with TRBD2 as a possible D gene (5 bases). The germline V gene encodes CDR1 LGHDT and CDR2 YNNKEL (reference sequence). Trimming took 4 bases from V and 0 from J, leaving 15 bases between them. The CDR3 is made up of 16 amino acids. In DNA, the CDR3 is TGTGCCAGCAGCCCCGCCAGCGGTGGGTACCAAGAGACCCAGTACTTC. Translated: CASSPASGGYQETQYF.

This clonotype has a count of ten or more. The gene calls are TRBV10-3 and TRBJ1-6; TRBD1 matches 7 bases. Germline CDR1 ENHRY, CDR2 SYGVKD. CDR3 length: 15 residues. Trimming removed 5 bases from V and 7 bases from J; junction bases left unmatched: 8. The CDR3: CAISNGQAANSPLHF. Written as DNA, the CDR3 is TGTGCCATCAGTAATGGACAGGCGGCGAATTCACCCCTCCACTTT.

This clonotype was observed many times. This chain's CDR3 is CASSVSGVRGEQFF. Here the CDR3 DNA reads TGTGCCAGCAGCGTATCCGGGGTGCGGGGAGAGCAGTTCTTC. V and J are TRBV11-2 and TRBJ2-1, with D possibly being TRBD2 (6 bases). The CDR3 has 14 amino acids. V was cut by 5 bases and J by 10 bases, with 18 bases left in between. Germline CDR1 SGHAT, CDR2 FQNNGV.

This clonotype was counted at least ten times. CDR3 region: CASSLGTSGGMGTDTQYF. For the CDR3, the DNA is TGTGCCAGCAGCCTGGGGACTAGCGGGGGGATGGGCACAGATACGCAGTATTTT. The V call is TRBV3-1, the J call TRBJ2-3; 15 bases line up with TRBD2. This CDR3 has 18 amino acids. Trimming cost V 4 bases and J 1 base; bases outside gene matches: 6. Germline V gene sequence: CDR1 LGHDT, CDR2 YNNKEL (reference sequence).

This clonotype counts as medium-sized. In nucleotides, the CDR3 is TGTGCCAGCAGTTTAGGAGGGGGGGGCGAGTTCTTC. Translating gives CASSLGGGGEFF. The chain combines TRBV12-3 or TRBV12-4 with TRBJ2-1; D may be TRBD2 (7 bases). The CDR3 covers 12 residues. V lost 1 base, J lost 14 bases, and 12 bases lay in between.

Relative to its sample, this clonotype is medium-sized. The V call is TRBV7-2, the J call TRBJ2-2; D gene uncertain. This CDR3 region has 11 residues. Looked up from germline, CDR1 is SGHTA and CDR2 is FQGNSA. V gave up 5 bases and J gave up 6 bases, with 4 bases separating them. The CDR3 is CASSPPGELFF. DNA of the CDR3: TGTGCCAGCAGCCCCCCCGGGGAGCTGTTTTTT.

This clonotype was counted ten times or more. The rearrangement joins TRBV25-1 to TRBJ1-5; 7 bases align to TRBD1. There are 13 residues in the CDR3. Germline CDR1 and CDR2: MGHDK and SYGVNS. J gave up 6 bases and V 8 bases, and 7 bases lay outside the gene matches. The CDR3 loop reads CASGGTVGQPQHF. CDR3 nucleotide sequence: TGTGCCAGCGGGGGGACAGTAGGTCAGCCCCAGCATTTT. Together with reference TRBV25-1 and TRBJ1-5, the CDR3 gives the full variable domain: EADIYQTPRYLVIGTGKKITLECSQTMGHDKMYWYQQDPGMELHLIHYSYGVNSTEKGDLSSESTVSRIRTEHFPLTLESARPSHTSQYLCASGGTVGQPQHFGDGTRLSIL.

This clonotype appeared many times. One end of the junction varies from germline; a read error may be responsible. The chain joins TRBV5-6 to TRBJ1-1; 12 bases agree with TRBD1. The CDR3 is 15 amino acids. Looked up from germline, CDR1 is SGHDT and CDR2 is YYEEEE. CDR3 DNA: TGTGCCAGCAGCGGGGACAGGGGGCTGAGAACTGAAACTTTCTTT. Amino acid sequence: CASSGDRGLRTETFF.

This clonotype appeared a few times. The chain has TRBV23-1 and TRBJ2-3; a possible D gene is TRBD1 (5 bases). TRBV23-1 counts as an open reading frame of uncertain function. The CDR3 covers 14 residues. V was clipped by 4 bases and J by 4 bases, with 12 bases between them. CDR3 nucleotides: TGCGCCAGCAGTCGGGGCAGGGCGGCAGATACGCAGTATTTT. Encoded protein: CASSRGRAADTQYF.

This clonotype is classed as medium-sized. V gene TRBV20-1 combines with J gene TRBJ2-1; possibly TRBD1 or TRBD2 for D (5 bases each). Deletions cut 0 bases from V and 4 bases from J, with 13 bases between. The germline gives CDR1 DFQATT, CDR2 SNEGSKA (reference sequence). CDR3 size: 15 residues. The CDR3 DNA follows: TGCAGTGCTAGAGATCTGGGGGTTCGGTACAATGAGCAGTTCTTC. Its protein is CSARDLGVRYNEQFF.

This rearrangement joins TRBV20-1 to TRBJ2-7; 7 bases agree with TRBD1. Trimming cost V 6 bases and J 5 bases; bases outside gene matches: 7. Per the germline V gene, CDR1 is DFQATT and CDR2 is SNEGSKA (reference sequence). CDR3 size: 12 residues. The CDR3 region is CSASPQGNEQYF. The CDR3 region has the DNA TGCAGTGCCTCACCACAGGGGAACGAGCAGTACTTC.

There are many counts of this clonotype. The genes are TRBV5-1 and TRBJ2-2; tentatively, D is TRBD1 (6 bases). CDR1 and CDR2 (germline): SGHRS, YFSETQ. V lost 4 bases and J 6 bases, leaving 10 bases between the germline ends. This CDR3 comprises 13 residues. The CDR3: CASSQQGSGELFF. CDR3 coding DNA: TGCGCCAGCAGCCAGCAGGGGTCCGGGGAGCTGTTTTTT.

V usage is TRBV5-1 and J usage is TRBJ2-3; TRBD1 is a possible D gene (5 bases). The germline CDR1 and CDR2 sequences are SGHRS and YFSETQ. Trimming took 7 bases from V and 2 from J, leaving 23 bases between them. CDR3 length: 17 amino acids. The CDR3: CASAPRAPDFPTDTQYF. DNA for the CDR3: TGCGCCAGCGCCCCCAGGGCACCCGATTTCCCCACAGATACGCAGTATTTT.

By share, this clonotype ranks as medium-sized. This chain links TRBV5-1 with TRBJ2-5, with D unresolved. The CDR3 covers 13 residues. Germline CDR1 reads SGHRS; CDR2 reads YFSETQ. The V gene lost 4 bases and the J gene lost 5 bases, with 12 bases spanning the gap. Here the CDR3 reads CASSLTEAETQYF. In DNA form, the CDR3 reads TGCGCCAGCAGCCTTACGGAAGCTGAGACCCAGTACTTC.

V and J are TRBV3-1 and TRBJ2-7; D perhaps matches TRBD1 (6 bases). The length of the CDR3 is 13 residues. The germline V gene has CDR1 LGHDT and CDR2 YNNKEL (reference sequence). The germline V and J ends were trimmed by 4 bases and 4 bases, with 11 bases remaining between them. The CDR3 is CASSLQGPYEQYF. The CDR3 bases are TGTGCCAGCAGCCTACAGGGTCCGTACGAGCAGTACTTC.

This sequence joins TRBV5-1 and TRBJ1-5; 7 positions match TRBD1. With V trimmed by 5 bases and J by 2 bases, 7 bases remained unmatched. Germline V gene data show CDR1 as SGHRS and CDR2 as YFSETQ. The length of the CDR3 is 15 residues. Here the CDR3 DNA reads TGCGCCAGCAGTCTTGAGGGACAGCGCAATCAGCCCCAGCATTTT. It codes for CASSLEGQRNQPQHF.

The sample holds many counts of this clonotype. The chain joins TRBV5-5 to TRBJ1-1, with D unclear. V was clipped by 2 bases and J by 5 bases, with 13 bases between them. The germline CDR1 and CDR2 sequences are SGHKS and YYEKEE (reference sequence). This CDR3 has 14 residues. The CDR3 here is CASSFQQFLTEAFF. CDR3 DNA sequence: TGTGCCAGCAGCTTTCAGCAGTTTTTGACTGAAGCTTTCTTT.

This clonotype has ten or more counts. The chain employs TRBV20-1 and TRBJ2-1, with D possibly matching TRBD1 (5 bases). Trimming cost V 5 bases and J 1 base, with 12 bases left between them. Per germline, CDR1 DFQATT and CDR2 SNEGSKA (reference sequence). This CDR3 contains 14 residues. CDR3 coding DNA: TGCAGTGCTGTCAGGGTGAGATCCTACAATGAGCAGTTCTTC. Amino acid sequence: CSAVRVRSYNEQFF.

This clonotype was recorded many times. V gene TRBV7-8 combines with J gene TRBJ2-4; 9 nucleotides line up with TRBD1. The CDR3 spans 17 residues. In germline, CDR1 is SGHVS, CDR2 FQNEAQ. The trim removed 5 bases at V and 0 bases at J, leaving 8 bases unmatched. CDR3: CASSLPGQGLAKNIQYF. As DNA, the CDR3 is TGTGCCAGCAGCCTACCGGGACAGGGCCTAGCCAAAAACATTCAGTACTTC.

This clonotype was counted a few times. The chain carries TRBV15 and TRBJ1-1; a weak D match, TRBD1 (6 bases). There are 12 residues in the CDR3. Germline-derived CDR1 and CDR2 are LNHNV and YYDKDF (reference sequence). V gave up 3 bases and J gave up 14 bases, with 16 bases separating them. The CDR3 loop is CATSSGTGILFF. CDR3 coding DNA: TGTGCCACCAGCAGCGGTACAGGGATCCTATTCTTT.

Ten or more counts support this clonotype. The chain recombines TRBV7-6 with TRBJ2-2; 10 nucleotides line up with TRBD2. CDR3 length equals 16 residues. Trimming removed 5 bases from V and 5 bases from J; junction bases left unmatched: 8. From germline, CDR1 is SGHVS and CDR2 FNYEAQ. The chain's CDR3 is CASSPRGSGGTGELFF. The DNA of the CDR3 is TGTGCCAGCAGCCCCCGGGGTAGCGGGGGGACCGGGGAGCTGTTTTTT.